The clone carrying this T cell receptor beta chain was seen many times. The antigen remains unidentified. In TCRdb, the 5' RACE reads were re-called with MiXCR into one record per CDR3 protein. The data show fewer than 550,000 distinct CDR3 sequences, about 5.4% seen once. This specimen belongs to a study of CD8 T cells in ankylosing spondylitis. General observations from the study: Characteristic of ankylosing spondylitis blood, it appeared, was a TCR beta motif comprising fewer than 10 highly homologous variants.

Trimming removed 7 bases from V and 2 bases from J, with 17 bases in between. Looked up from germline, CDR1 is MNHNS and CDR2 is SASEGT. The CDR3 covers 15 residues. The sequence derives from a male donor with ankylosing spondylitis. The specimen sequenced was blood, either unsorted or a sorted T cell fraction (not recorded which). This chain links TRBV6-1 with TRBJ1-2; the D gene is possibly TRBD1 (5 bases). CDR3 amino acids: CASIRDVGGNYGYTF. CDR3 sequence (DNA): TGTGCCAGCATCCGGGACGTGGGGGGGAACTATGGCTACACCTTC.